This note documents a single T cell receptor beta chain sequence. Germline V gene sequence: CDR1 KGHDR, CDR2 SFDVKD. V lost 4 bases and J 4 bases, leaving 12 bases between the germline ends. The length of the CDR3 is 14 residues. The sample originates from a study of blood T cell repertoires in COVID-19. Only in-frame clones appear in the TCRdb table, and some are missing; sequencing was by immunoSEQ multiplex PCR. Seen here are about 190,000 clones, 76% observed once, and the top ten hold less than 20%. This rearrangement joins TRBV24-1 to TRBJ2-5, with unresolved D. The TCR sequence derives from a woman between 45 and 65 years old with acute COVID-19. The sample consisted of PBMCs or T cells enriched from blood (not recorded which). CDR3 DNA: TGTGCCACCAGTGACGGGTCCTACCTAGAGACCCAGTACTTC. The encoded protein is CATSDGSYLETQYF.